The clone carrying this T cell receptor beta chain was found a few times. The data belong to a study of blood T cells in healthy people across ages. Germline loops: CDR1 SGHTA, CDR2 FQGNSA. Trimming cost V 2 bases and J 1 base, with 7 bases left between them. The length of the CDR3 is 14 residues. Investigators took around 10 milliliters of peripheral blood from every donor. Sample-barcoded 5' priming and a J-beta primer mix drove a second PCR of roughly 7 to 11 cycles. From the 5' RACE reads, TCRdb called clonotypes with MiXCR, one entry per CDR3 protein. The data show 580,000 or so distinct CDR3 sequences, around 50% seen once.

The TCR was taken from an older man in good health. Sequences were obtained from blood. The V gene is TRBV7-2, the J gene TRBJ2-3; TRBD2 might be the D (5 bases). The CDR3 DNA reads as TGTGCCAGCAGCTTAATCGGGGGCACAGATACGCAGTATTTT. This translates into CASSLIGGTDTQYF. Complete variable domain (other parts from reference TRBV7-2 and TRBJ2-3): GAGVSQSPSNKVTEKGKDVELRCDPISGHTALYWYRQSLGQGLEFLIYFQGNSAPDKSGLPSDRFSAERTGGSVSTLTIQRTQQEDSAVYLCASSLIGGTDTQYFGPGTRLTVL.